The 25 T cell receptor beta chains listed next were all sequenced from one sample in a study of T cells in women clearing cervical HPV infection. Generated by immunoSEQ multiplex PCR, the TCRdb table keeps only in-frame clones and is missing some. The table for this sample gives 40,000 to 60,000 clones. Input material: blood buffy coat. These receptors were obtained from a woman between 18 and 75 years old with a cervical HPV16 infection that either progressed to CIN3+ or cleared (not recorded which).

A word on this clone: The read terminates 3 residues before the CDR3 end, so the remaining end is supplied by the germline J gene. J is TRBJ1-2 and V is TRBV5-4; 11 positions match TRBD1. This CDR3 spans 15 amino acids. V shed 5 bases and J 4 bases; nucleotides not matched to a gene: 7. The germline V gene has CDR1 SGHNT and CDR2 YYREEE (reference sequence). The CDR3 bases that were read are TGTGCCAGCAGTAACCGGGACAGGGGGACCTATGGC. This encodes CASSNRDRGTYG. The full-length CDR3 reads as CASSNRDRGTYGYTF.

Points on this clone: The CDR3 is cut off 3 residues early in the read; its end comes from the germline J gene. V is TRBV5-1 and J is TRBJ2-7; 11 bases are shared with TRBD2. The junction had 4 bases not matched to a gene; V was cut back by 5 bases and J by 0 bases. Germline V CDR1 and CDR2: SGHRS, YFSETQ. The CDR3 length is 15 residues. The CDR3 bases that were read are TGCGCCAGCAGGCCGACTAGCGGGGCCTCCTACGAG. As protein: CASRPTSGASYE. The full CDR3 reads CASRPTSGASYEQYF.

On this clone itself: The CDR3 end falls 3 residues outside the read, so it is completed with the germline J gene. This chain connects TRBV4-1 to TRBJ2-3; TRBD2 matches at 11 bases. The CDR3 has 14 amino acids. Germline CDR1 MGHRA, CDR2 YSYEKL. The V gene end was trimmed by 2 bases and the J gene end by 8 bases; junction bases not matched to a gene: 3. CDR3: CASSQPTSGATQYF. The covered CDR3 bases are TGCGCCAGCAGCCAACCGACTAGCGGGGCTACG.

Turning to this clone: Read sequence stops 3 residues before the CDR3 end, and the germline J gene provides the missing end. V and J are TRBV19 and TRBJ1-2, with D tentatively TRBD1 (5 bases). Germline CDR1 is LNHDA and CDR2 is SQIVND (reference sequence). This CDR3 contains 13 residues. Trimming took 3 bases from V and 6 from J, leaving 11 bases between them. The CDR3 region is CASSIRGDDGYTF. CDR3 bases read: TGTGCCAGTAGTATTAGGGGAGACGATGGC.

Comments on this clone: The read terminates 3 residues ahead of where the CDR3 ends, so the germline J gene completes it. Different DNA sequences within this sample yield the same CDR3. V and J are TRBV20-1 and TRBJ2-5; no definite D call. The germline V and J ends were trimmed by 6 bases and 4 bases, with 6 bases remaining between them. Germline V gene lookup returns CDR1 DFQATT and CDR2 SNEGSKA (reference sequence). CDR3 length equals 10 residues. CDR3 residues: CSALGETQYF. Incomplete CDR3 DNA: TGCAGTGCCCTCGGAGAGACC.

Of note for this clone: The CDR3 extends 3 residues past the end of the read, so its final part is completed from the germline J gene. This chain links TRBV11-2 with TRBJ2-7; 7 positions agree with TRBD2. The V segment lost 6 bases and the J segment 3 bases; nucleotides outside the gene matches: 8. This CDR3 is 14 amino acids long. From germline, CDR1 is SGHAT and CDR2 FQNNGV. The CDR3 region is CASRDRRGIYEQYF. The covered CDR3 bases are TGTGCCAGCAGAGATCGGCGGGGGATCTACGAG.

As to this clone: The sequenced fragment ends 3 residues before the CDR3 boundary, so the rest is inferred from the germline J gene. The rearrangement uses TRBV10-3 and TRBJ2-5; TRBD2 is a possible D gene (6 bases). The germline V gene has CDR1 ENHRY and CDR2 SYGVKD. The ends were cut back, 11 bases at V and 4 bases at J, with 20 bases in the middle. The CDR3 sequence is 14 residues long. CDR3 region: CAGRGNQGGETQYF. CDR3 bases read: TGTGCCGGGCGGGGTAATCAGGGAGGAGAGACC.

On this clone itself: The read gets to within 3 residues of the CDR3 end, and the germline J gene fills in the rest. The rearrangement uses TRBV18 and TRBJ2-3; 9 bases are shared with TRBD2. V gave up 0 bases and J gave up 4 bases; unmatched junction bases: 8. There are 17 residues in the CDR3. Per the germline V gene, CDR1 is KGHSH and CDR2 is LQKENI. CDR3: CASSPPLRGGVADTQYF. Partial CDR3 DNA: TGTGCCAGCTCACCACCGTTGCGGGGGGGCGTTGCAGATACG.

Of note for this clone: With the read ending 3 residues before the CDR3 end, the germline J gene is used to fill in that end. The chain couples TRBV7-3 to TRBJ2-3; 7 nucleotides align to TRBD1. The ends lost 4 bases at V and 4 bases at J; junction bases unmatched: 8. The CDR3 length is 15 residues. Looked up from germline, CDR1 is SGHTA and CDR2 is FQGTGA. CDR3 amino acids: CASSYWDSASDTQYF. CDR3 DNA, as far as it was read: TGTGCCAGCAGCTACTGGGACAGCGCCTCAGATACG.

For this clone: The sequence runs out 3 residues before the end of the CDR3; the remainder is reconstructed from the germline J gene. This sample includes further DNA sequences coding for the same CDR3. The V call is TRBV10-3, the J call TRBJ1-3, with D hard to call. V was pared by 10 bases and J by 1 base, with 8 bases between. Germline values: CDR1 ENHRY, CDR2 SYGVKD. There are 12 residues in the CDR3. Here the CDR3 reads CATQLSGNTIYF. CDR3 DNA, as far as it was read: TGTGCCACCCAACTATCTGGAAACACC.

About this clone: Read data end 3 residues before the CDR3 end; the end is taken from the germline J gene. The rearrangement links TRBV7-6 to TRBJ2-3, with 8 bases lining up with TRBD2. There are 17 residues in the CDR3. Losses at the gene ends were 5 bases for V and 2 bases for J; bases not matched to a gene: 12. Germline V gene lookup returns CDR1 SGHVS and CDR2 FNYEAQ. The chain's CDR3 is CASSAGLAGTTTDTQYF. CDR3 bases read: TGTGCCAGCAGCGCCGGACTAGCAGGAACAACCACAGATACG.

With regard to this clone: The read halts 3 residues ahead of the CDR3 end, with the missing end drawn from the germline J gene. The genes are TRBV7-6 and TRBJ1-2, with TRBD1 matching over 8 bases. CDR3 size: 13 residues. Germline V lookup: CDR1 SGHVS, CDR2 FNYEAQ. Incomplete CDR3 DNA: TGTGCCAGCAGCTGGGACAGGAGGTACGAC. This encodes CASSWDRRYD. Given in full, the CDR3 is CASSWDRRYDYTF.

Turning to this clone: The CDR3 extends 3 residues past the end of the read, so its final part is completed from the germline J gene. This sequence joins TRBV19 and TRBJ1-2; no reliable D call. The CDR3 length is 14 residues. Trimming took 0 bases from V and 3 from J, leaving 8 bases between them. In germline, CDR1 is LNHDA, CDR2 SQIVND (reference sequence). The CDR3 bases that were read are TGTGCCAGTAGTATAGACGGGTCAGACTATGGC. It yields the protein CASSIDGSDYG. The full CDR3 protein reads CASSIDGSDYGYTF.

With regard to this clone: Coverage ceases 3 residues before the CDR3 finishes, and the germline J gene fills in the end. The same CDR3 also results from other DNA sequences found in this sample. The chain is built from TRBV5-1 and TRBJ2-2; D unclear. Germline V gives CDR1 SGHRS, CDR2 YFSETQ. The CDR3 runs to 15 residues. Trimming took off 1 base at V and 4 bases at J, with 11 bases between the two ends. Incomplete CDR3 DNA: TGCGCCAGCAGCTTGTCTCCACAGTTCACCGGGGAG. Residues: CASSLSPQFTGE. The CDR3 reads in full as CASSLSPQFTGELFF.

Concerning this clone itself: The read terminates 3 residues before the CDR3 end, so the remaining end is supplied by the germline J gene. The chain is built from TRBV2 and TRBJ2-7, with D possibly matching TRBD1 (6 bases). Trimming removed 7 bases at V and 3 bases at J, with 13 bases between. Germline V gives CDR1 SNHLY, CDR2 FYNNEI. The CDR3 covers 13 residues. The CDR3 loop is CASKDRDLYEQYF. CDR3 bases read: TGTGCCAGCAAGGACAGAGACCTCTACGAG.

This chain's CDR3 is CASSLGDSQETQYF. The covered CDR3 bases are TGTGCCAGCAGCTTAGGGGACAGTCAAGAGACC. The chain carries TRBV7-9 and TRBJ2-5; TRBD1 matches at 7 bases. Read sequence stops 3 residues before the CDR3 end, and the germline J gene provides the missing end. V dropped 1 base and J dropped 2; count of bases not matched to a gene: 1. This CDR3 comprises 14 residues. The germline gives CDR1 SEHNR, CDR2 FQNEAQ (reference sequence). Full variable domain (rest looked up from reference TRBV7-9 and TRBJ2-5): DTGVSQNPRHKITKRGQNVTFRCDPISEHNRLYWYRQTLGQGPEFLTYFQNEAQLEKSRLLSDRFSAERPKGSFSTLEIQRTEQGDSAMYLCASSLGDSQETQYFGPGTRLLVL.

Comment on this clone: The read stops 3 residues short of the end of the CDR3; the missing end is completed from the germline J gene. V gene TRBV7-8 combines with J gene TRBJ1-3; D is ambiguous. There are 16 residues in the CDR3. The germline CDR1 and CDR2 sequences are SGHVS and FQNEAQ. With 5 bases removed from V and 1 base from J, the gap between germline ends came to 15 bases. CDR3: CASSPLVRVSGNTIYF. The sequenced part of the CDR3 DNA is TGTGCCAGCAGCCCCCTCGTGAGGGTTTCTGGAAACACC. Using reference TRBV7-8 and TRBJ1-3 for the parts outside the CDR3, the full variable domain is GAGVSQSPRYKVAKRGQDVALRCDPISGHVSLFWYQQALGQGPEFLTYFQNEAQLDKSGLPSDRFFAERPEGSVSTLKIQRTQQEDSAVYLCASSPLVRVSGNTIYFGEGSWLTVV.

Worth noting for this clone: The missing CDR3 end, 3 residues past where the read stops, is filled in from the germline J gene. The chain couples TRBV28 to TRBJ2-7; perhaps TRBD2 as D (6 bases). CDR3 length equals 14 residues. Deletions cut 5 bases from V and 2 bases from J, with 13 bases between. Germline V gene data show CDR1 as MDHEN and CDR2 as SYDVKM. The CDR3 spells CASSPSGLTYEQYF. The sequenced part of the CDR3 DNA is TGTGCCAGCAGTCCCTCGGGACTGACCTACGAG.

CDR3 DNA, as far as it was read: TGCAGTGCTAGGGACAGGGTTAATGAAAAA. Translated: CSARDRVNEK. The entire CDR3 protein is CSARDRVNEKLFF. The chain joins TRBV20-1 to TRBJ1-4, with 8 bases matching TRBD1. With the read ending 3 residues before the CDR3 end, the germline J gene is used to fill in that end. This CDR3 has 13 residues. V gave up 3 bases and J gave up 4 bases; unmatched junction bases: 1. Per the germline V gene, CDR1 is DFQATT and CDR2 is SNEGSKA (reference sequence).

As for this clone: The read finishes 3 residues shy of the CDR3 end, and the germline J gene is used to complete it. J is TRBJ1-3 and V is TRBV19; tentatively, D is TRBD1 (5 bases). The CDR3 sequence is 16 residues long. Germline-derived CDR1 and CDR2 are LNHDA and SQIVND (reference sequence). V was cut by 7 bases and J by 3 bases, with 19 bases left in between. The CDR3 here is CASNRPGQGVGNTIYF. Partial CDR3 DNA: TGTGCCAGTAACCGGCCGGGTCAAGGGGTTGGAAACACC. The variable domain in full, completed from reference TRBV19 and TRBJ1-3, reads DGGITQSPKYLFRKEGQNVTLSCEQNLNHDAMYWYRQDPGQGLRLIYYSQIVNDFQKGDIAEGYSVSREKKESFPLTVTSAQKNPTAFYLCASNRPGQGVGNTIYFGEGSWLTVV.

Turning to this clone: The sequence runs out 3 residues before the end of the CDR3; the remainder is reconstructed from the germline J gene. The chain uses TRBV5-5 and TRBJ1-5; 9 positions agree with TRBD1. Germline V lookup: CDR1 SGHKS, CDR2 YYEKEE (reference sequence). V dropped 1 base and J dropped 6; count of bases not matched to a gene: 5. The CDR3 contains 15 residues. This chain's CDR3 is CASSLTGQGLQPQHF. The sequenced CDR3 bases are TGTGCCAGCAGCTTGACCGGACAGGGGCTTCAGCCC.

The covered CDR3 bases are TGCGCCAGCAGCTTGGCGGACAGGGGAGAGACG. Protein: CASSLADRGET. In full, the CDR3 is CASSLADRGETQYF. The chain combines TRBV5-1 with TRBJ2-3; 9 bases map to TRBD1. The CDR3 extends 3 residues past the end of the read, so its final part is completed from the germline J gene. The CDR3 sequence is 14 residues long. Germline V lookup: CDR1 SGHRS, CDR2 YFSETQ.

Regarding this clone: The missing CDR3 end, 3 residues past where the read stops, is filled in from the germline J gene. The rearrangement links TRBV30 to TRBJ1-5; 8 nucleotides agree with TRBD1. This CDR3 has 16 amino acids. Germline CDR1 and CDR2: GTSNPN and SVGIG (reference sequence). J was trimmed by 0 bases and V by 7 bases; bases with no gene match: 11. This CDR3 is CASPGQGDHSNQPQHF. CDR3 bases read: TGTGCCTCCCCCGGACAGGGAGACCATAGCAATCAGCCC.

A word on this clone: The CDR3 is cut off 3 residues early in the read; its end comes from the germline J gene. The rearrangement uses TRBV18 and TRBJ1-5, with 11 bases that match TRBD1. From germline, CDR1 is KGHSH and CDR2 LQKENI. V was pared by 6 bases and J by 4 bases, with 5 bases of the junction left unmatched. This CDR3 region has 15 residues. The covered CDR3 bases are TGTGCCAGCTCGCTGGGACAGGGGGTAAATCAGCCC. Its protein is CASSLGQGVNQP. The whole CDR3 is CASSLGQGVNQPQHF.

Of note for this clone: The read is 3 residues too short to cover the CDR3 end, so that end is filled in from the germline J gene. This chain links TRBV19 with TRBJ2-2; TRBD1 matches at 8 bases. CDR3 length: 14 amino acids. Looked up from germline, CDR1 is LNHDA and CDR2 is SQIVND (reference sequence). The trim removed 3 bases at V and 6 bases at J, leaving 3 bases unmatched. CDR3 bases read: TGTGCCAGTAGTATGGACAGGGTGTCCGGGGAG. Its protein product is CASSMDRVSGE. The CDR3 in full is CASSMDRVSGELFF.